This entry describes one T cell receptor beta chain. Other DNA sequences in this sample translate to the same CDR3. Running of the assay took place at deep level. The table came from immunoSEQ multiplex PCR; TCRdb's copy has only in-frame clones and leaves some out. The data show nearly 2 million clones, about 95% seen once. The CDR3 is 13 amino acids. Trimming cost V 0 bases and J 5 bases, with 10 bases left between them. Germline CDR1 GTSNPN, CDR2 SVGIG (reference sequence). Naive CD8 cells, CD45RO-negative and positively selected for CCR7, excluded terminally differentiated effector memory CD45RA+ cells. This entry is derived from a study of shared clonotypes between healthy human individuals.

The V gene is TRBV30, the J gene TRBJ1-1; the D gene is possibly TRBD1 (5 bases). The sequence derives from a young man in good health. The sequenced sample consisted of naive CD8+ T cells sorted from blood. Here the CDR3 DNA reads TGTGCCTGGAGTGTAATCGGGGGGACTGAAGCTTTCTTT. Protein: CAWSVIGGTEAFF.